These 27 T cell receptor beta chains were sequenced from one sample in a study of PD-1 blockade in mismatch repair-deficient tumors (dated by TCRdb to about 2017). Library preparation was by the immunoSEQ multiplex PCR assay. The immuneACCESS repertoire file appears here via TCRdb, limited to in-frame rearrangements. These files lack a portion of the clones; in checked studies, under half of the deficit traces to unresolved V genes, and the cause of the others is not known. A total of roughly 79,000 clones appear in this sample, 65% to 85% of them only once. The top ten clonotypes cover about 6% of the sample. This sample comprised peripheral blood, obtained 44 weeks after starting pembrolizumab. All receptors come from an adult with mismatch repair-deficient cancer.

The chain employs TRBV6-5 and TRBJ2-1, with D perhaps TRBD1 (5 bases). Germline CDR1 and CDR2: MNHEY and SVGAGI. This CDR3 spans 14 amino acids. V lost 0 bases and J 5 bases, leaving 8 bases between the germline ends. The CDR3 nucleotides read TGTGCCAGCAGTTACTCGACAGCCAACAATGAGCAGTTCTTC. Residues: CASSYSTANNEQFF.

As DNA, the CDR3 is TGTGCCAGCAGCTTATCGTCTCTGGGGGGTGAAGCTTTCTTT. Amino acids: CASSLSSLGGEAFF. The chain carries TRBV7-9 and TRBJ1-1, with D maybe TRBD1 (5 bases). The CDR3 contains 14 residues. Trimming removed 2 bases from V and 7 bases from J, with 14 bases in between. The germline V gene has CDR1 SEHNR and CDR2 FQNEAQ (reference sequence).

The rearrangement links TRBV5-1 to TRBJ1-2; D call uncertain. There are 13 residues in the CDR3. V gave up 5 bases and J gave up 6 bases, with 14 bases separating them. Germline assignment: CDR1 SGHRS and CDR2 YFSETQ. As DNA, the CDR3 is TGCGCCAGCAGGGACCCCTCCGCGGATGGCTACACCTTC. Its protein product is CASRDPSADGYTF.

The CDR3: CASSPPGVGRGEQYF. CDR3 in DNA: TGTGCCAGCTCACCACCGGGGGTGGGACGCGGCGAGCAGTACTTC. V gene TRBV18 combines with J gene TRBJ2-7, with D perhaps given as TRBD1 or TRBD2 (5 bases each). This CDR3 spans 15 amino acids. Germline CDR1 KGHSH, CDR2 LQKENI. The V gene lost 0 bases and the J gene lost 6 bases, with 15 bases spanning the gap.

The chain carries TRBV5-1 and TRBJ1-2; unclear D gene. Looked up from germline, CDR1 is SGHRS and CDR2 is YFSETQ. This CDR3 is built from 13 residues. V lost 0 bases to trimming and J lost 7 bases, with 10 bases between them. DNA of the CDR3: TGCGCCAGCAGCTTGGCCGGGGTTGGTGGCTACACCTTC. The encoded protein is CASSLAGVGGYTF.

The rearrangement joins TRBV11-2 to TRBJ1-2, with D unclear. The germline V gene has CDR1 SGHAT and CDR2 FQNNGV. Trimming removed 1 base from V and 2 bases from J, with 14 bases in between. The CDR3 runs 16 residues. The CDR3 DNA follows: TGTGCCAGCAGCTTAGGGGCAGGTCGGGCCAACTATGGCTACACCTTC. Translated, it gives CASSLGAGRANYGYTF.

The rearrangement joins TRBV6-1 to TRBJ1-2, with 7 bases fitting TRBD1. The germline V gene has CDR1 MNHNS and CDR2 SASEGT. V dropped 2 bases and J dropped 12; count of bases not matched to a gene: 12. This CDR3 spans 14 amino acids. This chain's CDR3 is CASSEPGQYSEHTF. DNA of the CDR3: TGTGCCAGCAGTGAACCGGGACAGTATTCAGAGCACACCTTC.

The chain joins TRBV5-6 to TRBJ1-2; D might be TRBD1 (6 bases). The CDR3 is 14 amino acids. Trimming shortened V by 2 bases and J by 7 bases, and 15 bases separated the two germline ends. The germline gives CDR1 SGHDT, CDR2 YYEEEE. DNA for the CDR3: TGTGCCAGCAGCTTAGTCCAGGGGCGCGTTGGCTACACCTTC. This gives the protein CASSLVQGRVGYTF.

This clone was seen more than once but under ten times. This CDR3 is CASSFERGTGTGELFF. The CDR3 DNA sequence: TGTGCCAGCAGTTTTGAGAGGGGAACGGGCACCGGGGAGCTGTTTTTT. The V call is TRBV28, the J call TRBJ2-2; D might be TRBD1 or TRBD2, each matching 5 bases. In germline, CDR1 is MDHEN, CDR2 SYDVKM. The CDR3 length is 16 residues. Deletions cut 3 bases from V and 4 bases from J, with 15 bases between.

This clone came up once. The chain joins TRBV5-6 to TRBJ2-5; D is unresolved. Trimming left V 5 bases short and J 1 base short, with 15 bases between. This CDR3 comprises 15 residues. Germline lookup yields CDR1 SGHDT and CDR2 YYEEEE. The DNA for the CDR3 is TGTGCCAGCAGGGGCCCCACAACGGTCCAAGAGACCCAGTACTTC. Protein sequence: CASRGPTTVQETQYF.

The chain couples TRBV5-1 to TRBJ1-4, with D unresolved. V was clipped by 2 bases and J by 6 bases, with 14 bases between them. Per the germline V gene, CDR1 is SGHRS and CDR2 is YFSETQ. There are 15 residues in the CDR3. CDR3 DNA: TGCGCCAGCAGCTTAGCCCCCCGGGCCCATGAAAAACTGTTTTTT. This codes for CASSLAPRAHEKLFF.

The V gene is TRBV6-5, the J gene TRBJ2-1; possible D gene TRBD2, 6 bases. Germline V CDR1 and CDR2: MNHEY, SVGAGI. V lost 5 bases and J lost 8, with 16 bases in between. CDR3 size: 14 residues. The CDR3 region is CASSLGAGRYEQFF. The CDR3 DNA sequence: TGTGCCAGCAGTCTCGGCGCGGGGCGCTATGAGCAGTTCTTC.

The chain links TRBV6-1 to TRBJ1-2; TRBD1 is a possible D gene (6 bases). The CDR3 is 12 amino acids. The germline V and J ends were trimmed by 8 bases and 3 bases, with 10 bases remaining between them. Germline values: CDR1 MNHNS, CDR2 SASEGT. This CDR3 reads CASDNRDYGYTF. CDR3 in DNA: TGTGCCAGCGACAACAGGGACTATGGCTACACCTTC.

The genes are TRBV11-2 and TRBJ1-1; D unclear. From germline, CDR1 is SGHAT and CDR2 FQNNGV. The length of the CDR3 is 14 residues. V was shortened by 6 bases and J by 3 bases, with 14 bases between the two germline ends. The CDR3: CASSRGTLDTEAFF. The CDR3 nucleotides are TGTGCCAGCAGTCGGGGAACACTTGACACTGAAGCTTTCTTT.

The rearrangement uses TRBV2 and TRBJ2-1; 8 nucleotides line up with TRBD2. After removal of 2 bases from V and 10 bases from J, the junction contained 7 bases not matched to a gene. CDR3 length: 14 amino acids. Germline values: CDR1 SNHLY, CDR2 FYNNEI. CDR3 nucleotides: TGTGCCAGCAGTGAACGGGAGGGCATATGGGAGCAGTTCTTC. This encodes CASSEREGIWEQFF.

The V and J genes are TRBV18 and TRBJ2-2; 7 bases match TRBD2. J lost 9 bases, V lost 0 bases, and 13 bases had no gene match. This CDR3 comprises 17 residues. The germline gives CDR1 KGHSH, CDR2 LQKENI. In DNA, the CDR3 is TGTGCCAGCTCACCACCCCTCCCGGGACCGGGGGGATGGGAGCTGTTTTTT. It is translated as CASSPPLPGPGGWELFF.

This clone has a handful of counts. The V call is TRBV28, the J call TRBJ1-2; D remains ambiguous. The length of the CDR3 is 11 residues. V was shortened by 3 bases and J by 8 bases, with 7 bases between the two germline ends. Per germline, CDR1 MDHEN and CDR2 SYDVKM. Here the CDR3 DNA reads TGTGCCAGCAGTTTGAGTCAAGGCTACACCTTC. It encodes CASSLSQGYTF.

Judged by abundance, this clone is medium-sized. This sequence joins TRBV4-2 and TRBJ2-5, with D unresolved. CDR3 size: 15 residues. The germline gives CDR1 LGHNA, CDR2 YNFKEQ. V lost 4 bases to trimming and J lost 4 bases, with 16 bases between them. CDR3 protein: CASSPPGAAGETQYF. The CDR3 coding sequence is TGTGCCAGCAGCCCTCCAGGAGCAGCAGGAGAGACCCAGTACTTC.

The rearrangement links TRBV6-5 to TRBJ1-1; D gene uncertain. The CDR3 extends over 14 amino acids. Per the germline V gene, CDR1 is MNHEY and CDR2 is SVGAGI. V was shortened by 8 bases and J by 0 bases, with 13 bases between the two germline ends. In DNA form, the CDR3 reads TGTGCCAGCCAAAGGTCGGGAGTGAACACTGAAGCTTTCTTT. Encoded protein: CASQRSGVNTEAFF.

This rearrangement joins TRBV7-3 to TRBJ1-1; perhaps TRBD1 as D (6 bases). The CDR3 has 15 residues. V lost 5 bases, J lost 1 base, and 14 bases lay in between. Germline assignment: CDR1 SGHTA and CDR2 FQGTGA. The CDR3 region has the DNA TGTGCCAGCAGCCCCGGGGCGGGGGCGAACACTGAAGCTTTCTTT. Its translation: CASSPGAGANTEAFF.

The chain joins TRBV9 to TRBJ2-1, with TRBD1 matching 10 bases. The CDR3 contains 16 residues. The V gene's germline CDR1 is SGDLS and CDR2 YYNGEE. V was clipped by 0 bases and J by 8 bases; unmatched bases: 8. CDR3 loop: CASSVDWGQGRDEQFF. The CDR3 nucleotides read TGTGCCAGCAGCGTAGACTGGGGACAGGGGAGGGATGAGCAGTTCTTC.

This sequence joins TRBV27 and TRBJ2-5, with TRBD2 matching over 8 bases. The CDR3 is 14 residues long. V trimming: 6 bases; J trimming: 7 bases; junction bases outside the gene matches: 10. The germline CDR1 and CDR2 sequences are MNHEY and SMNVEV (reference sequence). The CDR3 region has the DNA TGTGCCAGCAGCTATAGCGGGACTAAGGGGACCCAGTACTTC. Amino acids: CASSYSGTKGTQYF.

The chain joins TRBV7-2 to TRBJ1-2; D call uncertain. V lost 4 bases, J lost 3 bases, and 6 bases lay in between. This CDR3 is built from 12 residues. Germline lookup yields CDR1 SGHTA and CDR2 FQGNSA. The chain's CDR3 is CASSSGYYGYTF. DNA of the CDR3: TGTGCCAGCAGCTCAGGTTACTATGGCTACACCTTC. Combining the CDR3 with reference TRBV7-2 and TRBJ1-2 gives the whole variable domain GAGVSQSPSNKVTEKGKDVELRCDPISGHTALYWYRQSLGQGLEFLIYFQGNSAPDKSGLPSDRFSAERTGGSVSTLTIQRTQQEDSAVYLCASSSGYYGYTFGSGTRLTVV.

The chain links TRBV6-6 to TRBJ2-7; D is ambiguous. This CDR3 is 11 amino acids long. V was cut by 4 bases and J by 3 bases, with 4 bases left in between. Germline V lookup: CDR1 MNHNY, CDR2 SVGAGI (reference sequence). The CDR3 sequence: CASSSRYEQYF. The CDR3 region has the DNA TGTGCCAGCAGTTCTCGCTACGAGCAGTACTTC.

The CDR3 is CASSFPGLPTNEQFF. CDR3 DNA: TGTGCCAGCAGCTTCCCGGGACTCCCCACTAATGAGCAGTTCTTC. The V and J genes are TRBV5-6 and TRBJ2-1; tentatively, D is TRBD2 (6 bases). With 2 bases removed from V and 7 bases from J, the gap between germline ends came to 16 bases. The CDR3 has 15 residues. The germline V gene encodes CDR1 SGHDT and CDR2 YYEEEE.

CDR3 in DNA: TGTGCCAGCAGCCCCCCAGGGCAGAAAGAGACCCAGTACTTC. Its translation is CASSPPGQKETQYF. J is TRBJ2-5 and V is TRBV11-2; D may be TRBD1 (5 bases). The germline gives CDR1 SGHAT, CDR2 FQNNGV. The V and J ends lost 5 bases and 3 bases respectively, with 13 bases between them. This CDR3 is 14 amino acids long.

This chain joins TRBV4-1 and TRBJ2-1; 9 bases agree with TRBD2. J lost 5 bases, V lost 6 bases, and 5 bases had no gene match. CDR3 length equals 14 residues. Germline V gene data show CDR1 as MGHRA and CDR2 as YSYEKL. The CDR3 nucleotides read TGCGCCAGCAGATCTAGCGGGATGGACAATGAGCAGTTCTTC. Amino acids: CASRSSGMDNEQFF.